This T cell receptor (beta chain) is drawn from a study of cytomegalovirus exposure and HLA in healthy donors. Study-level results: As a later analysis showed, several of the most significant clusters appeared to be linked to common viral pathogens. In a later analysis, approximately 15,000 TCR beta sequences were associated with HLA alleles at 0.05 false discovery rate.

This clone showed up just once. Its antigen is still unknown. Both 60 Vbeta primers and 13 Jbeta primers went into the PCR. The data were produced by immunoSEQ multiplex PCR, yet TCRdb's version contains in-frame clones alone and is incomplete. The sample includes over 90,000 clones, approximately 79% of them seen just once. The CDR3 length is 15 residues. The germline V gene has CDR1 SGHVS and CDR2 FNYEAQ. V was clipped by 1 base and J by 2 bases; unmatched bases: 5. The V call is TRBV7-6, the J call TRBJ2-7; 7 bases match TRBD1. The sequencing input was PBMCs. The receptor comes from a man in his fifties or sixties in good health and CMV-seropositive. CDR3 in amino acids: CASSLGDSSTYEQYF. CDR3 DNA: TGTGCCAGCAGCTTAGGGGACAGTTCTACCTACGAGCAGTACTTC.